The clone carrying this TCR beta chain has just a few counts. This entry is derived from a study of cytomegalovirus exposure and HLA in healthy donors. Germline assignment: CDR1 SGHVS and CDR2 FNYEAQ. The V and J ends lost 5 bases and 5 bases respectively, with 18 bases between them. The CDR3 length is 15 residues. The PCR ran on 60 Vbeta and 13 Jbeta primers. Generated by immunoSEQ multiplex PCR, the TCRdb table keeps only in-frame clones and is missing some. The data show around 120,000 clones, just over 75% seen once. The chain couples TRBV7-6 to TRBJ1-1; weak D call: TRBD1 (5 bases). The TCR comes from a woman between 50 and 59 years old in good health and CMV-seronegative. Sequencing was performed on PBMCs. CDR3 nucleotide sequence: TGTGCCAGCAGCCCACGGGGGGGGACGCAGACTGAAGCTTTCTTT. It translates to CASSPRGGTQTEAFF.